This T cell receptor (beta chain) was documented in a study of spatial heterogeneity in lung cancer. This clonotype showed up many times. J lost 3 bases, V lost 3 bases, and 1 base had no gene match. Germline V gene data show CDR1 as SQVTM and CDR2 as ANQGSEA. The CDR3 runs to 13 residues. TCRdb recomputed calls from the 5' RACE reads with MiXCR, one row per CDR3 protein. The table lists roughly 38,000 distinct CDR3 sequences, approximately 10% of them singletons. Time point described: blood at routine non-recurrence follow-up after resection. The sample consisted of PBMCs, taken at follow-up. The clonotype was recovered from a female donor with early-stage non-small cell lung cancer. The chain links TRBV29-1 to TRBJ2-7; 11 bases line up with TRBD1. CDR3 sequence (DNA): TGCAGCGTTGAGGGACAGGGGGGCTACGAGCAGTACTTC. Translation: CSVEGQGGYEQYF.